Here is one T cell receptor (beta chain) with its context. This sample stems from a study of blood T cell repertoires in COVID-19. Study context: Researchers got acute and convalescent COVID-19 samples from the United States, Italy and Spain. PBMCs, B-cell-depleted T cells, or T cells provided the cDNA or gDNA that made up the material.

Authors' methods: Estimation of nucleated cell counts relied on the amplification of reference gene primers. Some clones are missing from TCRdb's copy, which holds only in-frame ones; the method was immunoSEQ multiplex PCR. Clone size and V and J calls were adopted from that table, with D and trimming inferred from the DNA. This table holds 250,000 to 350,000 clones, 89% found once. The junction had 6 bases not matched to a gene; V was cut back by 0 bases and J by 5 bases. The germline V gene has CDR1 SGHRS and CDR2 YFSETQ. There are 15 residues in the CDR3. This TCR came from a woman between 40 and 50 years old who had recovered from COVID-19. The chain has TRBV5-1 and TRBJ2-7, with 9 bases fitting TRBD1. Material: peripheral blood. The CDR3 is CASSLVGTGIDEQYF. CDR3 bases: TGCGCCAGCAGCTTGGTGGGGACAGGGATCGACGAGCAGTACTTC.